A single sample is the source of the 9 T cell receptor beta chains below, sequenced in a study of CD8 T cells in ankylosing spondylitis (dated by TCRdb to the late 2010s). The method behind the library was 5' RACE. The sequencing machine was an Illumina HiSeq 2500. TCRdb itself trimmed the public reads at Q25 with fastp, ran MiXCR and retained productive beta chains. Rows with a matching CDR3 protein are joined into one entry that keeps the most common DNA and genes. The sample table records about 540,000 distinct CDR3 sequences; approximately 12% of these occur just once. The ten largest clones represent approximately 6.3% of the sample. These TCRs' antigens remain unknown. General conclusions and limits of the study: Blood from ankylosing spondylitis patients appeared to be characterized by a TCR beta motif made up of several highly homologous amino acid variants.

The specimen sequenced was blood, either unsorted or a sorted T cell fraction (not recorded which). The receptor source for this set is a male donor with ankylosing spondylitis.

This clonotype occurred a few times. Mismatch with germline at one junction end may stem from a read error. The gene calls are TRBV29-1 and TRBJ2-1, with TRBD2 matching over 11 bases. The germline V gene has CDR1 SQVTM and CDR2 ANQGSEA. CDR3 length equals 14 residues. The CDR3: CSVPGLAADNEQFF. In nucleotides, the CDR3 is TGCAGCGTGCCGGGACTAGCGGCCGACAACGAGCAGTTCTTC.

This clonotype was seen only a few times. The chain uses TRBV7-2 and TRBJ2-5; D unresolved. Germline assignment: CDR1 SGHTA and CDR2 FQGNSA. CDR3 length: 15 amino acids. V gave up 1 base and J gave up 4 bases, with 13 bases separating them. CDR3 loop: CASSLDRIGPETQYF. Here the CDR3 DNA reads TGTGCCAGCAGCTTAGATCGGATCGGGCCAGAGACCCAGTACTTC.

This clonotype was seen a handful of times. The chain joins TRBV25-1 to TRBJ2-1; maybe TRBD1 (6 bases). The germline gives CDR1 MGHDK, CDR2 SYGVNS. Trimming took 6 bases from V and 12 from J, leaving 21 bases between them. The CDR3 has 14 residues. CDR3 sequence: CASSPRGFSGTQFF. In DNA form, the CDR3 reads TGTGCCAGCAGCCCGAGGGGGTTCTCGGGAACGCAGTTCTTC.

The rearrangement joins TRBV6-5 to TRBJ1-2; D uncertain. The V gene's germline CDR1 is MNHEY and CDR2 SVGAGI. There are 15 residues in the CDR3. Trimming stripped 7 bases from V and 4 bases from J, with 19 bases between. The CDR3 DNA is TGTGCCAGCATTAATCCCGGGCGACTGTTCTATGGCTACACCTTC. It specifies CASINPGRLFYGYTF.

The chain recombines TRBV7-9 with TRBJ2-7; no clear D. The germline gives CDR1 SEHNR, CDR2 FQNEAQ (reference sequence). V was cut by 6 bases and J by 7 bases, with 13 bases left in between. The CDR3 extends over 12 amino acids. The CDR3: CASSLSHGEQYF. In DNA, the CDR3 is TGTGCCAGCAGTCTATCCCACGGGGAGCAGTACTTC.

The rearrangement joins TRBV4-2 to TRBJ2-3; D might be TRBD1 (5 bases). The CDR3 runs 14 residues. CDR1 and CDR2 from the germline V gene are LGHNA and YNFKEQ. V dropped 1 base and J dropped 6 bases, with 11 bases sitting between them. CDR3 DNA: TGTGCCAGCAGCCAAGTCCCCGCAGGGGATACGCAGTATTTT. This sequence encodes CASSQVPAGDTQYF.

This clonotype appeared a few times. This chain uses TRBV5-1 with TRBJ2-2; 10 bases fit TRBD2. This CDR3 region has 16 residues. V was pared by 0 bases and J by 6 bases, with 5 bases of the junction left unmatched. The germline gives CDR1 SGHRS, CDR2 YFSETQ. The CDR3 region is CASSLVLAGASGELFF. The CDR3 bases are TGCGCCAGCAGCTTGGTTCTAGCGGGAGCTTCCGGGGAGCTGTTTTTT.

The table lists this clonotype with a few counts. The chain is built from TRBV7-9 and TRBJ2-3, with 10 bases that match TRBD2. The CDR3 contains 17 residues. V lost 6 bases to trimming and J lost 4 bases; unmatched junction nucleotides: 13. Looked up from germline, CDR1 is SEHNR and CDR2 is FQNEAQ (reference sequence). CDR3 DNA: TGTGCCAGCAGGCTACCCTTAGCGGGAGGAAGGTCAGATACGCAGTATTTT. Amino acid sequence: CASRLPLAGGRSDTQYF.

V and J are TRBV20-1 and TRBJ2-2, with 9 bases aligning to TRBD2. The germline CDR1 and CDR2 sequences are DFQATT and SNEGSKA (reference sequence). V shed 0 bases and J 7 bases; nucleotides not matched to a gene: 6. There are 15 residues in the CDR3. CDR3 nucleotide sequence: TGCAGTGCTAGAGAGGCGGGAGGGCCGAGCGGGGAGCTGTTTTTT. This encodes CSAREAGGPSGELFF.